The 4 T cell receptor beta chains given below trace back to one sample, sequenced in a study of PD-1 blockade in classical Hodgkin lymphoma. TCRdb's table, derived via immunoSEQ multiplex PCR, lists solely in-frame clones and lacks some. The sample lists 31,000 or so clones, around 86% seen once, with around 2.4% in the top ten. Each patient's relapse followed autologous stem cell transplantation, and brentuximab vedotin exposure varied. Negative magnetic selection isolated CD4+ T cells from thawed PBMCs. The sequencing used CD4+ T cells from blood, collected at baseline. All receptors derive from a human donor with classical Hodgkin lymphoma.

This clone appeared a single time. The chain is built from TRBV10-3 and TRBJ1-2; D not certain. Trimming shortened V by 6 bases and J by 8 bases, and 22 bases separated the two germline ends. Germline loops: CDR1 ENHRY, CDR2 SYGVKD. This CDR3 spans 15 amino acids. CDR3 residues: CAIRGAGGVSEGYTF. CDR3 nucleotides: TGTGCCATCAGGGGCGCCGGTGGGGTCTCGGAAGGCTACACCTTC.

The rearrangement uses TRBV19 and TRBJ1-5, with 7 bases aligning to TRBD1. The CDR3 sequence is 16 residues long. Germline V lookup: CDR1 LNHDA, CDR2 SQIVND (reference sequence). The ends lost 7 bases at V and 3 bases at J; junction bases unmatched: 12. The CDR3 DNA sequence: TGTGCCAGTAACCTAGACAGGGCTCATAACAATCAGCCCCAGCATTTT. This encodes CASNLDRAHNNQPQHF. Variable domain in full (rest from reference TRBV19 and TRBJ1-5): DGGITQSPKYLFRKEGQNVTLSCEQNLNHDAMYWYRQDPGQGLRLIYYSQIVNDFQKGDIAEGYSVSREKKESFPLTVTSAQKNPTAFYLCASNLDRAHNNQPQHFGDGTRLSIL.

The rearrangement joins TRBV14 to TRBJ2-5, with a possible D match to TRBD2 (6 bases). CDR1 and CDR2 from the germline V gene are SGHDN and FVKESK. V was cut by 4 bases and J by 2 bases, with 17 bases left in between. The CDR3 has 16 residues. In DNA form, the CDR3 reads TGTGCCAGCAGCCCCCTCGGGACCGGGACTCAAGAGACCCAGTACTTC. It encodes CASSPLGTGTQETQYF.

The chain recombines TRBV19 with TRBJ2-2; D unresolved. Deletions cut 4 bases from V and 4 bases from J, with 13 bases between. CDR1 is LNHDA, CDR2 SQIVND, per germline (reference sequence). The CDR3 totals 15 residues. The CDR3 sequence: CASSNQDGSTGELFF. CDR3 nucleotides: TGTGCCAGTAGTAATCAAGACGGATCCACCGGGGAGCTGTTTTTT.